The rows below give T cell receptor beta chains drawn from one sample of a study of blood T cell repertoires in COVID-19. Libraries were prepared by immunoSEQ multiplex PCR; TCRdb keeps only in-frame clonotypes and omits some of them. The sample shows over 25,000 clones, about 90% of them seen only once. The sample taken for sequencing was peripheral blood. The receptor set was obtained from a man between 65 and 85 years old with active or convalescent COVID-19. The CDR3 runs from the conserved cysteine through the conserved F or W. The order of the fields is CDR3 length, V gene, D gene, J gene, clone size, CDR3 DNA, CDR3 protein. The D gene is left open where the match is weak. Clone size, where shown, is once, few, many, or a class for clones that have expanded.

12,TRBV28,-,TRBJ2-7,-,TGTGCCAGCAGTCGCTCGGGCTACGAGCAGTACTTC,CASSRSGYEQYF
14,TRBV7-2,-,TRBJ1-6,-,TGTGCCAGCAGCTCGGGCGGGTATAATTCACCCCTCCACTTT,CASSSGGYNSPLHF
15,TRBV18,TRBD1,TRBJ1-2,-,TGTGCCAGCTCACCACCGACAGGGGGGAAGAATGGCTACACCTTC,CASSPPTGGKNGYTF
15,TRBV6-6,TRBD1,TRBJ2-1,-,TGTGCCAGCAGGACAGGGGGCGAAAAGTACAATGAGCAGTTCTTC,CASRTGGEKYNEQFF
17,TRBV6-6,TRBD1,TRBJ2-7,-,TGTGCCAGCAGTCCGCGCAGGGGGCTACCCAGCTCCTACGAGCAGTACTTC,CASSPRRGLPSSYEQYF
15,TRBV6-5,TRBD1,TRBJ1-2,-,TGTGCCAGCAGTTACTCCCGCGGGACAGGGTACGGCTACACCTTC,CASSYSRGTGYGYTF
16,TRBV15,-,TRBJ1-1,-,TGTGCCACCAGCAGAGATGATCCCGGGACAAACACTGAAGCTTTCTTT,CATSRDDPGTNTEAFF
13,TRBV28,-,TRBJ1-2,-,TGTGCCAGCAGCGCGGACAGCTTTAGTGGCTACACCTTC,CASSADSFSGYTF
19,TRBV6-6,TRBD2,TRBJ2-3,-,TGTGCCAGCAGTCCGGGGCGAGGCAGGACTAGGGAGGTGACAGATACGCAGTATTTT,CASSPGRGRTREVTDTQYF
16,TRBV5-1,-,TRBJ2-4,-,TGCGCCAGCAGCTTGTTCGACGGGGGAGCCAAAAACATTCAGTACTTC,CASSLFDGGAKNIQYF
14,TRBV5-1,-,TRBJ1-4,-,TGCGCCAGCAGTCCGGACAGTGCGGCCGGAAAACTGTTTTTT,CASSPDSAAGKLFF
14,TRBV7-8,-,TRBJ2-3,-,TGTGCCAGCAGCCCTCGGGTAGACGGCAATACGCAGTATTTT,CASSPRVDGNTQYF
12,TRBV29-1,TRBD1,TRBJ2-7,-,TGCAGCGTTCTCCGGGACAGCTACGAGCAGTACTTC,CSVLRDSYEQYF
13,TRBV6-5,-,TRBJ1-4,-,TGTGCCACCTCAGACAGACTAGGCGAAAAACTGTTTTTT,CATSDRLGEKLFF
15,TRBV4-3,-,TRBJ1-4,-,TGCGCCAGCAGCCCCAAGGCAGGGGTTAATGAAAAACTGTTTTTT,CASSPKAGVNEKLFF
14,TRBV5-1,-,TRBJ1-2,-,TGCGCCAGCAGCCCAGGGGATCGGGTGTATGGCTACACCTTC,CASSPGDRVYGYTF
14,TRBV28,-,TRBJ1-2,-,TGTGCCAGCACCCCGAGCTTGCCTGTCTATGGCTACACCTTC,CASTPSLPVYGYTF
13,TRBV10-1,-,TRBJ2-3,-,TGCGCCAGCAGTCCAGGGGCTTCAGATACGCAGTATTTT,CASSPGASDTQYF
14,TRBV5-1,-,TRBJ1-2,-,TGCGCCAGCAGCTTGGTGGGCCAGGGGCAGGGCTACACCTTC,CASSLVGQGQGYTF
14,TRBV27,-,TRBJ2-1,-,TGTGCCAGCAGAAGGGGTACCTCCTACAATGAGCAGTTCTTC,CASRRGTSYNEQFF
16,TRBV4-1,-,TRBJ1-2,once,TGCGCCAGCAGCCAGATACCGGGAGGGGTCCCATATGGCTACACCTTC,CASSQIPGGVPYGYTF
14,TRBV24-1,TRBD1,TRBJ2-1,-,TGTGCCACCAGTGACCTCGGACAGGGAGGAAGGCAGTTCTTC,CATSDLGQGGRQFF
12,TRBV6-5,-,TRBJ1-1,-,TGTGCCAGCAGTTACGGAGCAGGGGCAGCTTTCTTT,CASSYGAGAAFF
14,TRBV28,TRBD1,TRBJ1-1,-,TGTGCCAGCAGTTCGACAGGGGGATTCACTGAAGCTTTCTTT,CASSSTGGFTEAFF
14,TRBV18,-,TRBJ2-7,few,TGTGCCAGCTCACGCGTTCAGGGATCCTACGAGCAGTACTTC,CASSRVQGSYEQYF
13,TRBV20-1,-,TRBJ1-5,-,TGCAGTGCTAGTAACCAGGGCGATCAGCCCCAGCATTTT,CSASNQGDQPQHF
16,TRBV24-1,-,TRBJ2-3,-,TGTGCCACCAGTGATGCCCCCCGGGGGTCCTCAGATACGCAGTATTTT,CATSDAPRGSSDTQYF
16,TRBV4-1,-,TRBJ2-2,-,TGCGCCAGCAGCCAATTCGTCGGGACGAACACCGGGGAGCTGTTTTTT,CASSQFVGTNTGELFF
15,TRBV11-2,TRBD2,TRBJ2-3,-,TGTGCCAGCAGTCGAGCGGGGGGGAAGACAGATACGCAGTATTTT,CASSRAGGKTDTQYF
14,TRBV5-1,-,TRBJ1-1,-,TGCGCCAGCAGCTTGGAGGTCGGGGGGACTGAAGCTTTCTTT,CASSLEVGGTEAFF
15,TRBV7-2,TRBD1,TRBJ1-2,-,TGTGCCAGCAGCGGGGCGGACAGGGGGATATATGGCTACACCTTC,CASSGADRGIYGYTF
15,TRBV4-2,-,TRBJ2-1,-,TGTGCCAGCAGCCTCATGACTGAACACTACAATGAGCAGTTCTTC,CASSLMTEHYNEQFF
14,TRBV5-4,-,TRBJ2-3,-,TGTGCCAGCAGCGGAGCGACAGGTTCAGATACGCAGTATTTT,CASSGATGSDTQYF
13,TRBV5-6,-,TRBJ2-7,-,TGTGCCAGCAGGCGGTATAGCTCCTACGAGCAGTACTTC,CASRRYSSYEQYF
14,TRBV5-4,TRBD1,TRBJ2-2,-,TGTGCCAGCAGCCCCCGGACAGGACCCGGGGAGCTGTTTTTT,CASSPRTGPGELFF
18,TRBV2,TRBD1,TRBJ2-6,-,TGTGCCAGCAGTGCCGGGACAGGCCTGCTCTCTGGGGCCAACGTCCTGACTTTC,CASSAGTGLLSGANVLTF
12,TRBV6-6,-,TRBJ2-5,-,TGTGCCAGCAGTTACTCCTCGGGGACCCAGTACTTC,CASSYSSGTQYF
13,TRBV28,-,TRBJ1-5,-,TGTGCCAGCAGTTTTAGGGGTGATCAGCCCCAGCATTTT,CASSFRGDQPQHF
18,TRBV9,-,TRBJ2-3,-,TGTGCCAGCAGCGTAGCTAGAGGGACGGGGACTAGCACAGATACGCAGTATTTT,CASSVARGTGTSTDTQYF
16,TRBV2,-,TRBJ2-6,-,TGTGCCTCAGGCGGGACAGTGACCTCTGGGGCCAACGTCCTGACTTTC,CASGGTVTSGANVLTF
13,TRBV2,TRBD1,TRBJ1-2,-,TGTGCCAGCACCACAGACAGGGGGCGAGAGAACACCTTC,CASTTDRGRENTF
15,TRBV21-1,-,TRBJ2-7,-,TGTGCCAGCAGCAAAAGAGCACCGAGCTCCTACGAGCAGTACTTC,CASSKRAPSSYEQYF
15,TRBV10-1,TRBD2,TRBJ2-3,-,TGCGCCAGCAGTGAAGCGGGAGGGAACACAGATACGCAGTATTTT,CASSEAGGNTDTQYF
13,TRBV6-5,TRBD1,TRBJ1-1,-,TGTGCCAGCAAACCCCAGGGGGGACGGCAGGCTTTCTTT,CASKPQGGRQAFF
12,TRBV9,-,TRBJ1-2,-,TGTGCCAGCAGCCAGCAGGGGTACGGCTACACCTTC,CASSQQGYGYTF
14,TRBV10-2,-,TRBJ1-1,-,TGCGCCAGCAGTGAGCAGGGTACCCTCACTGAAGCTTTCTTT,CASSEQGTLTEAFF
17,TRBV6-1,TRBD1,TRBJ1-2,-,TGTGCCAGCAGTGGGCGGAGGGGGCCTCTGGTGGTCTATGGCTACACCTTC,CASSGRRGPLVVYGYTF
12,TRBV6-5,-,TRBJ1-1,-,TGTGCCAGCGCCGACAGGCTAAGAGAAGCTTTCTTT,CASADRLREAFF
14,TRBV5-1,TRBD2,TRBJ2-2,-,TGCGCCAGCAGCTTGGGACTAGCGGACGGGGAGCTGTTTTTT,CASSLGLADGELFF
13,TRBV5-1,TRBD1,TRBJ2-7,few,TGCGCCAGCAGCCGGGGACAGCCCTACGAGCAGTACTTC,CASSRGQPYEQYF
13,TRBV7-9,-,TRBJ1-1,-,TGTGCCAGCAGCTTATACGAGGGAATAGAAGCTTTCTTT,CASSLYEGIEAFF
17,TRBV28,-,TRBJ1-1,-,TGTGCCAGCAGTTCCCCTGGGGCGCCCAACGGGAACACTGAAGCTTTCTTT,CASSSPGAPNGNTEAFF
13,TRBV2,-,TRBJ1-1,once,TGTGCCAGCAGTGCGGAGGGGCAGCTTGAAGCTTTCTTT,CASSAEGQLEAFF